This TCR beta chain derives from a study of Graves' ophthalmopathy and Graves' hyperthyroidism. At the level of the study: Peripheral blood collection took place at initial diagnosis, before any treatment.

A diagnosis was made from clinical symptoms together with serum thyroxine, TRAb, thyroid ultrasound and orbital computed tomography. Findings and caveats of the study: Thyroid clonotypes that were expanded above 0.001 frequency mostly also appeared in blood. Sensitivity of approximately 88% and specificity of around 80% were achieved when a 13-signature model separated ophthalmopathy from stable hyperthyroidism.

Details on this clonotype: The target antigen is unknown.

After removal of 3 bases from V and 4 bases from J, the junction contained 5 bases not matched to a gene. This CDR3 has 13 residues. Per the germline V gene, CDR1 is GTSNPN and CDR2 is SVGIG (reference sequence). For repertoire sequencing, the TCR beta CDR3 regions were amplified from RNA transcripts. HTBI-primed RT-PCR formed the first round, and a multiplex PCR formed the second. TCRdb re-derived calls from the multiplex PCR reads in MiXCR, one entry per CDR3 protein. Of 300,000 to 400,000 distinct CDR3 sequences in the sample, 17% are singletons; the top ten hold roughly an eighth. The chain has TRBV30 and TRBJ2-7; TRBD1 agrees at 8 bases. The sample taken for sequencing was peripheral blood. This receptor was obtained from an adult man with Graves' ophthalmopathy. The CDR3 DNA follows: TGTGCCTGGAGCTCCAGGGGGCTGTACGAGCAGTACTTC. Translated, it gives CAWSSRGLYEQYF.